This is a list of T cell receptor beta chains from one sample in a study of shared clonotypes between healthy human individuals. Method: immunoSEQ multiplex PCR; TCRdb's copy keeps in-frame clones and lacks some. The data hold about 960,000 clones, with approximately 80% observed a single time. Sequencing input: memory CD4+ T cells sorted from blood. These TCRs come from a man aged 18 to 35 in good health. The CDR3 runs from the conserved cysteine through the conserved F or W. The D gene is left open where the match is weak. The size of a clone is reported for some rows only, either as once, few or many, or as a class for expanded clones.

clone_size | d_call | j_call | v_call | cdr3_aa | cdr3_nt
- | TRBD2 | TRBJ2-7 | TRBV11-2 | CASSRGTFSTSGEQYF | TGTGCCAGCAGCCGGGGCACTTTTTCGACTAGCGGCGAGCAGTACTTC
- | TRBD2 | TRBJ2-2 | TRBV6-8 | CASSYGGRVDTGELFF | TGTGCCAGCAGTTACGGGGGGAGGGTAGACACCGGGGAGCTGTTTTTT
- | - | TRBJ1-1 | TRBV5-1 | CASSPPIRAENTEAFF | TGCGCCAGCAGCCCCCCTATCAGGGCAGAGAACACTGAAGCTTTCTTT
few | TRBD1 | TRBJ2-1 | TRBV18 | CASSTMDRDYNEQFF | TGTGCCAGCTCAACCATGGACAGGGATTACAATGAGCAGTTCTTC
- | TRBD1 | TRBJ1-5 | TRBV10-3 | CAISESGGRQPQHF | TGTGCCATCAGTGAGTCAGGGGGCAGACAGCCCCAGCATTTT
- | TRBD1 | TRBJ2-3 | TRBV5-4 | CASSIGQGVVDTQYF | TGTGCCAGCAGCATCGGACAGGGGGTCGTTGATACGCAGTATTTT
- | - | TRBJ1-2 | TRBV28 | CASSLSPKGNYGYTF | TGTGCCAGCAGTTTATCGCCCAAAGGAAACTATGGCTACACCTTC
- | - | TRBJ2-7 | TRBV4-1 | CASSHPAWGSYEQYF | TGCGCCAGCAGCCACCCGGCCTGGGGATCCTACGAGCAGTACTTC
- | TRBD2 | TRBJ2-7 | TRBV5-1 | CASSPNFGEGKYEQYF | TGCGCCAGCAGCCCCAATTTCGGGGAGGGGAAGTACGAGCAGTACTTC
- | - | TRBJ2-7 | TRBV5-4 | CASSLDWDYEQYF | TGTGCCAGCAGCTTGGACTGGGACTACGAGCAGTACTTC
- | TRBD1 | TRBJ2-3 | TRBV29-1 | CSVMRTGGTDTQYF | TGCAGCGTAATGAGGACAGGGGGCACAGATACGCAGTATTTT
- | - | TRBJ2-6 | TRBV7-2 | CASSLMGYGANVLTF | TGTGCCAGCAGCTTAATGGGGTATGGGGCCAACGTCCTGACTTTC
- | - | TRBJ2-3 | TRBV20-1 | CSASSDTQYF | TGCAGTGCTTCTAGCGATACGCAGTATTTT
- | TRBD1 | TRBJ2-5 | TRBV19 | CASSQWTGEETQYF | TGTGCCAGTAGTCAGTGGACAGGGGAAGAGACCCAGTACTTC
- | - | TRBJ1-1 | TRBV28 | CASSLTGRGNTEAFF | TGTGCCAGCAGTTTAACTGGCAGGGGTAACACTGAAGCTTTCTTT